Presented here are 29 T cell receptor beta chains from one specimen sequenced in a study of cytomegalovirus exposure and HLA in healthy donors. The PCR made use of 60 Vbeta and 13 Jbeta primers. TCRdb's table, derived via immunoSEQ multiplex PCR, lists solely in-frame clones and lacks some. Among over 90,000 clones listed, around 79% were seen once. The source material was PBMCs. Every receptor here comes from a man aged 45-65 years in good health and CMV-seropositive.

V usage is TRBV2 and J usage is TRBJ2-5, with 13 positions matching TRBD2. The J call may not be correct, given that the DNA end is closer to TRBJ2-7. The CDR3 extends over 15 amino acids. Germline lookup yields CDR1 SNHLY and CDR2 FYNNEI. CDR3 in amino acids: CASSRGLAGDYEQYF. In DNA, the CDR3 is TGTGCCAGCAGCCGTGGACTAGCGGGAGACTACGAGCAGTACTTC.

The gene calls are TRBV5-8 and TRBJ1-3, with D maybe TRBD1 (6 bases). Germline V gene data show CDR1 as SGHTS and CDR2 as YDEGEE. The V end lost 3 bases, the J end lost 4 bases, and 14 bases lay between the germline ends. This CDR3 is built from 15 residues. The CDR3 region has the DNA TGTGCCAGCAGCTCCGGGACAACCGCGGGAAACACCATATATTTT. Residues: CASSSGTTAGNTIYF.

The V gene is TRBV7-2, the J gene TRBJ2-7, with TRBD2 identical over 9 bases. J was trimmed by 1 base and V by 5 bases; bases with no gene match: 15. The CDR3 is 18 amino acids. Germline V gives CDR1 SGHTA, CDR2 FQGNSA. CDR3 amino acids: CASSQPGASLAGSYEQYF. The CDR3 nucleotides are TGTGCCAGCAGCCAGCCGGGCGCTAGTCTAGCGGGATCCTACGAGCAGTACTTC.

This clone was picked up one time. The CDR3 protein is CASSFGTSGQETQYF. The CDR3 DNA follows: TGCGCCAGCAGTTTTGGGACTAGCGGACAAGAGACCCAGTACTTC. The rearrangement links TRBV5-1 to TRBJ2-5; 11 bases line up with TRBD2. Germline CDR1 reads SGHRS; CDR2 reads YFSETQ. V lost 5 bases and J lost 2; bases outside the gene matches: 5. This CDR3 has 15 amino acids.

The CDR3 nucleotides read TGTGCCAGCAGTGAAGCGACGGGTCTGGGCTATGGCTACACCTTC. This translates into CASSEATGLGYGYTF. The chain employs TRBV2 and TRBJ1-2; D is undetermined. The CDR3 sequence is 15 residues long. The V end was cut by 0 bases, the J end by 4 bases, with 12 bases between. Germline V gene sequence: CDR1 SNHLY, CDR2 FYNNEI.

Only one count was recorded for this clone. The chain employs TRBV27 and TRBJ2-1; TRBD2 might be the D (6 bases). V was pared by 3 bases and J by 2 bases, with 11 bases between. Per germline, CDR1 MNHEY and CDR2 SMNVEV (reference sequence). This CDR3 has 15 amino acids. The CDR3 here is CASSLPGSTYNEQFF. DNA for the CDR3: TGTGCCAGCAGTTTGCCCGGGAGTACCTACAATGAGCAGTTCTTC.

The chain employs TRBV9 and TRBJ2-7; the match to TRBD1 covers 9 bases. Looked up from germline, CDR1 is SGDLS and CDR2 is YYNGEE. Trimming took 0 bases from V and 4 from J; bases not matched to a gene: 2. This CDR3 comprises 14 residues. The CDR3 here is CASSVGQGGYEQYF. In DNA, the CDR3 is TGTGCCAGCAGCGTAGGACAGGGGGGATACGAGCAGTACTTC.

This clone showed up just a few times. The chain is built from TRBV9 and TRBJ2-2; 8 nucleotides line up with TRBD1. This CDR3 has 17 amino acids. CDR1 is SGDLS and CDR2 is YYNGEE in the germline V gene. The V gene end was trimmed by 1 base and the J gene end by 2 bases; junction bases not matched to a gene: 7. CDR3 sequence: CASSVSRDRRNTGELFF. CDR3 nucleotides: TGTGCCAGCAGCGTATCCCGGGACAGGCGAAACACCGGGGAGCTGTTTTTT.

This clone turned up a few times. V and J are TRBV6-1 and TRBJ1-1, with D unresolved. The CDR3 sequence is 14 residues long. Germline V gene lookup returns CDR1 MNHNS and CDR2 SASEGT. Between the trimmed V and J ends, which lost 5 bases and 0 bases, there was a span of 10 bases. DNA of the CDR3: TGTGCCAGCAGTTATGACTCCCTGAACACTGAAGCTTTCTTT. It is translated as CASSYDSLNTEAFF.

The chain is built from TRBV7-9 and TRBJ1-3, with no clear D. CDR3 size: 13 residues. V was cut by 5 bases and J by 4 bases, with 9 bases left in between. CDR1 SEHNR and CDR2 FQNEAQ come from the germline V gene (reference sequence). CDR3 sequence: CASSPGPGNTIYF. CDR3 bases: TGTGCCAGCAGCCCTGGGCCCGGAAACACCATATATTTT.

The genes are TRBV7-9 and TRBJ2-7, with D perhaps TRBD2 (5 bases). V lost 5 bases and J 3 bases, leaving 14 bases between the germline ends. CDR3 size: 14 residues. In germline, CDR1 is SEHNR, CDR2 FQNEAQ (reference sequence). The CDR3 nucleotides read TGTGCCAGCAGCCCCACTAGTAGGTTCTACGAGCAGTACTTC. This encodes CASSPTSRFYEQYF.

The chain is built from TRBV6-1 and TRBJ2-2; 9 nucleotides agree with TRBD2. Trimming at V came to 9 bases and at J to 0 bases, leaving 2 bases not matched to a gene. This CDR3 is 14 amino acids long. The germline gives CDR1 MNHNS, CDR2 SASEGT. The CDR3 coding sequence is TGTGCCAGTCAGCGGGAGGCGAACACCGGGGAGCTGTTTTTT. It codes for CASQREANTGELFF.

This chain joins TRBV12-1 and TRBJ2-1; the table's D gene call, TRBD1, was not cross checked with the DNA. TRBV12-1 is flagged as a pseudogene. CDR3 length: 14 amino acids. The DNA for the CDR3 is TGTGCCAGCAGCCACGACAGGGTTGACAATGAGCAGTTCTTC. It codes for CASSHDRVDNEQFF.

V is TRBV10-3 and J is TRBJ2-7; 10 bases fit TRBD1. The CDR3 is 19 residues long. Germline lookup yields CDR1 ENHRY and CDR2 SYGVKD. With 2 bases clipped from V and 0 bases from J, the junction kept 13 bases outside the gene matches. CDR3 protein: CAISEPDRGLGESSYEQYF. In nucleotides, the CDR3 is TGTGCCATCAGTGAGCCCGACAGGGGGCTAGGGGAGAGCTCCTACGAGCAGTACTTC.

There are a few counts of this clone. This rearrangement joins TRBV2 to TRBJ2-2; 9 bases map to TRBD2. CDR1 and CDR2 from the germline V gene are SNHLY and FYNNEI. V lost 4 bases to trimming and J lost 5 bases; unmatched junction nucleotides: 8. This CDR3 contains 16 residues. CDR3 protein: CASSAQRGRGTGELFF. In DNA, the CDR3 is TGTGCCAGCAGTGCCCAGCGCGGGAGGGGGACCGGGGAGCTGTTTTTT. Complete variable domain (other parts from reference TRBV2 and TRBJ2-2): EPEVTQTPSHQVTQMGQEVILRCVPISNHLYFYWYRQILGQKVEFLVSFYNNEISEKSEIFDDQFSVERPDGSNFTLKIRSTKLEDSAMYFCASSAQRGRGTGELFFGEGSRLTVL.

V is TRBV10-3 and J is TRBJ1-1; 8 nucleotides align to TRBD1. V gave up 7 bases and J gave up 4 bases; unmatched junction bases: 5. Germline CDR1 is ENHRY and CDR2 is SYGVKD. The CDR3 covers 13 residues. The chain's CDR3 is CAINDRGGTEAFF. The CDR3 DNA sequence: TGTGCCATCAACGACAGGGGTGGCACTGAAGCTTTCTTT.

The rearrangement links TRBV7-7 to TRBJ2-5; TRBD1 agrees at 8 bases. This CDR3 comprises 14 residues. CDR1 and CDR2 (germline): SSHAT, FNYEAQ (reference sequence). Germline trimming cut 5 bases from V and 5 bases from J; bases unmatched to any gene: 7. The CDR3 nucleotides read TGTGCCAGCAGCCTAAGGACAGGGTTGGAGACCCAGTACTTC. Translated: CASSLRTGLETQYF.

The V gene is TRBV18, the J gene TRBJ2-1, with D possibly being TRBD1 (6 bases). This CDR3 has 15 residues. Germline V gene lookup returns CDR1 KGHSH and CDR2 LQKENI. Trimming left V 2 bases short and J 2 bases short, with 10 bases between. The CDR3 region is CASSPTGFAYNEQFF. The CDR3 DNA reads TGTGCCAGCTCACCAACAGGGTTCGCCTACAATGAGCAGTTCTTC.

This CDR3 is CASSDETSGNGDTQYF. The CDR3 DNA reads as TGTGCCAGCAGTGACGAGACTAGCGGGAATGGAGATACGCAGTATTTT. The J gene is TRBJ2-3, the V gene TRBV6-4, with 11 bases aligning to TRBD2. The CDR3 totals 16 residues. V lost 2 bases to trimming and J lost 5 bases; unmatched junction nucleotides: 6. The germline V gene has CDR1 MRHNA and CDR2 SNTAGT.

This clone is medium-sized. The CDR3 is CASSMSPGGRMRHNEQFF. The CDR3 DNA reads as TGTGCCAGTAGTATGAGTCCAGGGGGAAGAATGAGGCACAATGAGCAGTTCTTC. The genes are TRBV19 and TRBJ2-1; 7 bases line up with TRBD1. CDR3 size: 18 residues. J was trimmed by 5 bases and V by 3 bases; bases with no gene match: 16. Germline V lookup: CDR1 LNHDA, CDR2 SQIVND (reference sequence).

Worth noting for this clone: The germline gene is not matched at one end of the junction; a read error may be the cause. The chain employs TRBV4-2 and TRBJ1-3, with 7 nucleotides matching TRBD1. The CDR3 sequence is 16 residues long. The germline CDR1 and CDR2 sequences are LGHNA and YNFKEQ. The CDR3 sequence is CASRQAGGTVGNTIYF. CDR3 nucleotides: TGTGCCAGCAGGCAAGCGGGCGGGACAGTCGGAAACACCATATATTTT.

The chain combines TRBV4-2 with TRBJ2-4, with 8 bases that match TRBD1. J gave up 7 bases and V 3 bases, and 5 bases lay outside the gene matches. Per the germline V gene, CDR1 is LGHNA and CDR2 is YNFKEQ. The CDR3 has 14 amino acids. CDR3 amino acids: CASSQGTGGNIQYF. For the CDR3, the DNA is TGTGCCAGCAGCCAGGGGACAGGCGGGAACATTCAGTACTTC.

The CDR3 sequence is CASSLVAAGTDTQYF. The CDR3 coding sequence is TGTGCCAGCAGCTTAGTCGCCGCGGGCACAGATACGCAGTATTTT. The rearrangement links TRBV7-2 to TRBJ2-3; D ambiguous. This CDR3 has 15 residues. CDR1 is SGHTA and CDR2 is FQGNSA in the germline V gene. V lost 1 base and J lost 1, with 9 bases in between.

This clone appeared a few times. The chain links TRBV11-3 to TRBJ2-2; D gene uncertain. This CDR3 is 14 amino acids long. V lost 5 bases to trimming and J lost 6 bases, with 13 bases between them. Germline-derived CDR1 and CDR2 are SGHNT and YENEEA. The chain's CDR3 is CASSPPEVAGELFF. DNA of the CDR3: TGTGCCAGCAGCCCCCCCGAGGTCGCCGGGGAGCTGTTTTTT. The whole variable domain, filled in from reference TRBV11-3 and TRBJ2-2, reads EAGVVQSPRYKIIEKKQPVAFWCNPISGHNTLYWYLQNLGQGPELLIRYENEEAVDDSQLPKDRFSAERLKGVDSTLKIQPAELGDSAVYLCASSPPEVAGELFFGEGSRLTVL.

The rearrangement uses TRBV25-1 and TRBJ2-7; 8 bases match TRBD1. The CDR3 has 16 amino acids. Trimming took 2 bases from V and 4 from J; bases not matched to a gene: 10. The germline gives CDR1 MGHDK, CDR2 SYGVNS. Here the CDR3 reads CASSEMSAGGGYEQYF. Here the CDR3 DNA reads TGTGCCAGCAGTGAAATGTCGGCAGGGGGCGGTTACGAGCAGTACTTC.

The chain recombines TRBV5-3 with TRBJ2-7, with a tentative D call TRBD1 (6 bases). Being an ORF, TRBV5-3 has a function that is uncertain. This CDR3 region has 14 residues. Trimming stripped 2 bases from V and 2 bases from J, with 11 bases between. CDR3 protein: CARSFSTGTYEQYF. CDR3 DNA: TGTGCCAGAAGCTTTTCGACAGGTACCTACGAGCAGTACTTC.

The chain recombines TRBV15 with TRBJ2-5, with 8 bases matching TRBD2. The germline V gene encodes CDR1 LNHNV and CDR2 YYDKDF (reference sequence). This CDR3 is 14 amino acids long. V was pared by 10 bases and J by 2 bases, with 9 bases of the junction left unmatched. The CDR3 nucleotides read TGTGCCAGCCGAGGCACTAGCGGACAAGAGACCCAGTACTTC. This encodes CASRGTSGQETQYF.

The chain carries TRBV6-5 and TRBJ2-3, with 8 nucleotides matching TRBD2. CDR3 length: 15 amino acids. Trimming took 6 bases from V and 2 from J; bases not matched to a gene: 7. The V gene's germline CDR1 is MNHEY and CDR2 SVGAGI. For the CDR3, the DNA is TGTGCCAGCAGCTCAGCGGGAGCATCCACAGATACGCAGTATTTT. Translating it yields CASSSAGASTDTQYF.

This clone was detected only a few times. CDR3 sequence: CASSLGLAGTDTQYF. CDR3 in DNA: TGTGCCAGCAGCCTGGGACTAGCGGGCACAGATACGCAGTATTTT. The chain is built from TRBV7-3 and TRBJ2-3, with 11 bases lining up with TRBD2. CDR1 is SGHTA, CDR2 FQGTGA, per germline. With 5 bases clipped from V and 1 base from J, the junction kept 2 bases outside the gene matches. The CDR3 loop spans 15 amino acids.